Below, 10 T cell receptor beta chains from the same sample are listed, as sequenced in a study of early T cells in non-severe SARS-CoV-2 infection (dated by TCRdb to the early 2020s). Preparation of the library involved 5' RACE. The listed sequencing device is NextSeq 500. In TCRdb, the public reads were trimmed at Q25 with fastp and aligned with MiXCR, with productive beta chains retained. Here each entry gathers all rows of one CDR3 protein and keeps the most common genes and DNA. The sample data list some 30,000 distinct CDR3 sequences, and approximately 6.3% of these were observed just once. About 3% of the sample rests with the top ten. Input material: whole blood. The source is an adult who was a healthcare worker with PCR-confirmed SARS-CoV-2 infection or an uninfected control (not recorded which).

This clonotype was counted at least ten times. J is TRBJ2-1 and V is TRBV7-8, with D perhaps TRBD1 or TRBD2 (5 bases each). This CDR3 has 14 amino acids. Germline CDR1 SGHVS, CDR2 FQNEAQ. Trimming stripped 5 bases from V and 6 bases from J, with 14 bases between. The CDR3 is CASSPRPRGNEQFF. DNA for the CDR3: TGTGCCAGCAGCCCCCGCCCGAGGGGCAATGAGCAGTTCTTC.

This clonotype occurred many times. The rearrangement joins TRBV10-3 to TRBJ1-2; D is ambiguous. Germline CDR1 is ENHRY and CDR2 is SYGVKD. Trimming took off 0 bases at V and 0 bases at J, with 5 bases between the two ends. The CDR3 loop spans 14 amino acids. The CDR3 coding sequence is TGTGCCATCAGTGAGTCCGGAGCTAACTATGGCTACACCTTC. Its protein product is CAISESGANYGYTF.

Remarks on this clonotype: Relative to the germline gene, one junction end is altered; a read error may explain this. The chain links TRBV7-3 to TRBJ2-1; no clear D. The CDR3 is made up of 12 amino acids. CDR1 is SGHTA and CDR2 is FQGTGA in the germline V gene. CDR3 loop: CAGSLNNNEQFF. Here the CDR3 DNA reads TGTGCCGGCAGCTTAAATAACAATGAGCAGTTCTTC.

This clonotype is labeled medium-sized. J is TRBJ1-2 and V is TRBV29-1; possible D gene TRBD1, 5 bases. The germline V and J ends were trimmed by 7 bases and 3 bases, with 12 bases remaining between them. The CDR3 totals 12 residues. Germline V gene data show CDR1 as SQVTM and CDR2 as ANQGSEA. The CDR3 reads CSAGGSYYGYTF. CDR3 sequence (DNA): TGCAGCGCCGGGGGTTCTTACTATGGCTACACCTTC.

The table lists this clonotype with a count of one. This chain uses TRBV29-1 with TRBJ2-1, with no clear D. Germline V CDR1 and CDR2: SQVTM, ANQGSEA. CDR3 size: 11 residues. V lost 6 bases and J lost 4, with 7 bases in between. As DNA, the CDR3 is TGCAGCGTCGTTGGATACAATGAGCAGTTCTTC. This codes for CSVVGYNEQFF.

In its sample, this clonotype was seen many times. The CDR3 nucleotides read TGTGCCAGCTCTCAGGCAGGGAAGTTTTATGGCTACACCTTC. This encodes CASSQAGKFYGYTF. The chain combines TRBV12-3 or TRBV12-4 with TRBJ1-2; D may be TRBD1 (5 bases). CDR3 length: 14 residues. V lost 8 bases and J 5 bases, leaving 18 bases between the germline ends.

This clonotype was seen repeatedly, ten times or more. The V and J genes are TRBV10-3 and TRBJ2-3; 7 bases line up with TRBD1. Losses at the gene ends were 2 bases for V and 0 bases for J; bases not matched to a gene: 5. CDR3 length equals 16 residues. The germline V gene encodes CDR1 ENHRY and CDR2 SYGVKD. The CDR3 bases are TGTGCCATCAGTGAGCCGGGACAGACTAGCACAGATACGCAGTATTTT. It translates to CAISEPGQTSTDTQYF.

This clonotype was recorded at least ten times. CDR3 amino acids: CASSVSMNTEAFF. Written as DNA, the CDR3 is TGCGCCAGCAGTGTTTCCATGAACACTGAAGCTTTCTTT. This chain connects TRBV10-1 to TRBJ1-1; no firm D call. The CDR3 is 13 residues long. Germline CDR1 is WNHNN and CDR2 is SYGVQD (reference sequence). The V gene lost 4 bases and the J gene lost 0 bases, with 6 bases spanning the gap.

This clonotype was recorded at least ten times. The CDR3 loop reads CASSPSGKRANEQFF. The CDR3 nucleotides are TGTGCCAGCAGTCCTAGCGGTAAGCGAGCTAATGAGCAGTTCTTC. The chain recombines TRBV28 with TRBJ2-1; 7 positions agree with TRBD2. This CDR3 contains 15 residues. The ends lost 5 bases at V and 7 bases at J; junction bases unmatched: 11. Per the germline V gene, CDR1 is MDHEN and CDR2 is SYDVKM.

This clonotype showed up many times. The chain carries TRBV6-5 and TRBJ1-1, with 9 bases fitting TRBD1. Germline-derived CDR1 and CDR2 are MNHEY and SVGAGI. The CDR3 totals 17 residues. With V trimmed by 5 bases and J by 3 bases, 13 bases remained unmatched. Here the CDR3 DNA reads TGTGCCAGCAGTCCCCCCGGGACAGGGAAACAGGACACTGAAGCTTTCTTT. Its translation: CASSPPGTGKQDTEAFF.